Below are 20 T cell receptor beta chains sequenced from a single sample in a study of cytotoxic CD8 clonotypes in ibrutinib-treated CLL. Assay: immunoSEQ multiplex PCR; the TCRdb copy retains only in-frame clones and omits some. Of about 160,000 clones detected, roughly 77% appear once; the ten largest clones hold roughly 2%. The specimen was PBMCs, collected after 12 months of ibrutinib treatment. These receptor sequences come from a human donor with chronic lymphocytic leukemia.

The CDR3 protein is CASSLATRQTDTQYF. The CDR3 bases are TGTGCCAGCAGTTTGGCGACCAGACAGACAGATACGCAGTATTTT. The chain is built from TRBV28 and TRBJ2-3; tentatively, D is TRBD1 (5 bases). The ends were cut back, 3 bases at V and 3 bases at J, with 13 bases in the middle. The germline gives CDR1 MDHEN, CDR2 SYDVKM. CDR3 length: 15 residues.

V and J are TRBV5-4 and TRBJ2-3, with D possibly being TRBD1 (6 bases). CDR1 is SGHNT and CDR2 is YYREEE in the germline V gene (reference sequence). Trimming removed 5 bases at V and 1 base at J, with 14 bases between. The CDR3 covers 15 residues. The CDR3 nucleotides are TGTGCCAGCAGACAGGGCCCGGAAGGCACAGATACGCAGTATTTT. It encodes CASRQGPEGTDTQYF. Full variable domain (outside the CDR3, taken from reference TRBV5-4 and TRBJ2-3): ETGVTQSPTHLIKTRGQQVTLRCSSQSGHNTVSWYQQALGQGPQFIFQYYREEENGRGNFPPRFSGLQFPNYSSELNVNALELDDSALYLCASRQGPEGTDTQYFGPGTRLTVL.

This clone was observed a single time. The chain combines TRBV4-2 with TRBJ2-3; the match to TRBD2 covers 12 bases. The ends lost 0 bases at V and 5 bases at J; junction bases unmatched: 12. Germline V gene lookup returns CDR1 LGHNA and CDR2 YNFKEQ. The CDR3 has 19 amino acids. The CDR3: CASSQDLLAGGPYRDTQYF. The CDR3 DNA reads TGTGCCAGCAGCCAAGATCTTCTAGCGGGGGGGCCTTATAGAGATACGCAGTATTTT.

The gene calls are TRBV6-1 and TRBJ2-5; TRBD1 aligns across 7 bases. CDR1 is MNHNS and CDR2 is SASEGT in the germline V gene. CDR3 length: 15 residues. The CDR3 DNA is TGTGCTGGGGACAGCAGCCAAACACTACCCGGGACCCAGTACTTC. This sequence encodes CAGDSSQTLPGTQYF.

The V gene is TRBV28, the J gene TRBJ2-1; either TRBD1 or TRBD2 may supply D (5 bases each). Between the trimmed V and J ends, which lost 9 bases and 1 base, there was a span of 10 bases. The germline CDR1 and CDR2 sequences are MDHEN and SYDVKM. The CDR3 contains 13 residues. For the CDR3, the DNA is TGTGCCAGTGGGACCGTTTCCTACAATGAGCAGTTCTTC. Its translation is CASGTVSYNEQFF.

The rearrangement joins TRBV7-2 to TRBJ2-1; no clear D. Germline CDR1 and CDR2: SGHTA and FQGNSA. The V end lost 5 bases, the J end lost 7 bases, and 9 bases lay between the germline ends. CDR3 length equals 12 residues. The CDR3 DNA follows: TGTGCCAGCAGCCCTCCGAGTAATGAGCAGTTCTTC. Encoded protein: CASSPPSNEQFF.

The chain recombines TRBV5-1 with TRBJ2-7; 7 bases are a match to TRBD1. The CDR3 runs 18 residues. Germline V gene lookup returns CDR1 SGHRS and CDR2 YFSETQ. V shed 4 bases and J 3 bases; nucleotides not matched to a gene: 19. Here the CDR3 reads CASSPSLRLDRAHYEQYF. Written as DNA, the CDR3 is TGCGCCAGCAGCCCGAGCCTAAGGCTAGACAGGGCCCACTACGAGCAGTACTTC.

The chain combines TRBV5-6 with TRBJ1-2; D unresolved. The V end lost 4 bases, the J end lost 8 bases, and 18 bases lay between the germline ends. CDR1 SGHDT and CDR2 YYEEEE come from the germline V gene. CDR3 length: 14 residues. CDR3 protein: CASSQHGGGRGYTF. The CDR3 nucleotides read TGTGCCAGCAGCCAACATGGAGGAGGGCGCGGCTACACCTTC.

This rearrangement joins TRBV27 to TRBJ1-1; D gene uncertain. The CDR3 totals 15 residues. Between the trimmed V and J ends, which lost 4 bases and 5 bases, there was a span of 17 bases. Germline V CDR1 and CDR2: MNHEY, SMNVEV (reference sequence). CDR3 in DNA: TGTGCCAGCAGTTCCGACCGTCTGTCAAGGACTGAAGCTTTCTTT. Protein: CASSSDRLSRTEAFF.

J is TRBJ1-5 and V is TRBV27; no firm D call. The CDR3 is 14 residues long. CDR1 and CDR2 from the germline V gene are MNHEY and SMNVEV (reference sequence). V was pared by 3 bases and J by 6 bases, with 12 bases between. CDR3 in DNA: TGTGCCAGCAGTTTTTTGACAATAGGTCAGCCCCAGCATTTT. Translated: CASSFLTIGQPQHF.

V gene TRBV5-5 combines with J gene TRBJ2-7; no reliable D call. Per the germline V gene, CDR1 is SGHKS and CDR2 is YYEKEE (reference sequence). CDR3 length: 14 amino acids. Trimming shortened V by 2 bases and J by 3 bases, and 12 bases separated the two germline ends. CDR3 coding DNA: TGTGCCAGCAGCTTTAGTCCGGTTTACTACGAGCAGTACTTC. Translation gives CASSFSPVYYEQYF.

Worth noting for this clone: Germline is not matched at one junction end, which may reflect a read error. This chain connects TRBV18 to TRBJ1-5, with a possible D match to TRBD1 (6 bases). CDR1 KGHSH and CDR2 LQKENI come from the germline V gene. The CDR3 covers 15 residues. The CDR3 loop reads CASSIHRDSNQPRHF. For the CDR3, the DNA is TGTGCCAGCTCAATACACAGGGATAGCAATCAGCCCCGGCATTTT.

The genes are TRBV5-1 and TRBJ1-1; 11 positions match TRBD1. The CDR3 has 16 residues. The germline V gene has CDR1 SGHRS and CDR2 YFSETQ. With V trimmed by 2 bases and J by 5 bases, 8 bases remained unmatched. The CDR3 sequence: CASSLQGGDRGTEAFF. CDR3 DNA sequence: TGCGCCAGCAGCTTACAGGGAGGGGACAGGGGGACTGAAGCTTTCTTT.

V gene TRBV29-1 combines with J gene TRBJ2-7; D is ambiguous. The CDR3 has 11 residues. Germline loops: CDR1 SQVTM, CDR2 ANQGSEA. Trimming pared 4 bases from V and 3 bases from J, leaving 7 bases between. CDR3 sequence: CSVVQLYEQYF. CDR3 coding DNA: TGCAGCGTTGTTCAGCTCTACGAGCAGTACTTC.

The chain has TRBV6-1 and TRBJ2-2, with D uncertain. V lost 7 bases to trimming and J lost 6 bases, with 12 bases between them. Germline CDR1 MNHNS, CDR2 SASEGT. There are 13 residues in the CDR3. This chain's CDR3 is CASILEWPGELFF. The CDR3 region has the DNA TGTGCCAGCATATTGGAGTGGCCCGGGGAGCTGTTTTTT.

The chain is built from TRBV19 and TRBJ1-3; no firm D call. Trimming pared 3 bases from V and 4 bases from J, leaving 13 bases between. The CDR3 is 15 amino acids. From germline, CDR1 is LNHDA and CDR2 SQIVND (reference sequence). CDR3 nucleotide sequence: TGTGCCAGTAGTATGCAAGAACCCAAGGGAAACACCATATATTTT. Encoded protein: CASSMQEPKGNTIYF.

This rearrangement joins TRBV7-2 to TRBJ2-3, with 7 positions matching TRBD1. Germline CDR1 is SGHTA and CDR2 is FQGNSA. Trimming at V came to 5 bases and at J to 0 bases, leaving 5 bases not matched to a gene. This CDR3 comprises 15 residues. The DNA of the CDR3 is TGTGCCAGCAGCCCACGGACAGGAAGCACAGATACGCAGTATTTT. Its protein product is CASSPRTGSTDTQYF.

This chain joins TRBV25-1 and TRBJ1-3; D is unresolved. Germline CDR1 and CDR2: MGHDK and SYGVNS. Trimming removed 8 bases at V and 0 bases at J, with 14 bases between. CDR3 length: 15 residues. The CDR3 protein is CASSAPVSSGNTIYF. As DNA, the CDR3 is TGTGCCAGCTCAGCCCCTGTTTCCTCTGGAAACACCATATATTTT.

V is TRBV2 and J is TRBJ1-6, with a possible D match to TRBD1 (6 bases). CDR1 is SNHLY, CDR2 FYNNEI, per germline. The CDR3 is 16 residues long. With 3 bases removed from V and 3 bases from J, the gap between germline ends came to 12 bases. CDR3 DNA sequence: TGTGCCAGCAGTGACAGGGGATTCCTCTATAATTCACCCCTCCACTTT. Its translation is CASSDRGFLYNSPLHF.

This clone has more than one count but fewer than ten. This CDR3 is also generated by other DNA sequences in the sample. This chain joins TRBV28 and TRBJ1-2; possibly TRBD1 for D (6 bases). CDR3 length: 14 residues. The germline CDR1 and CDR2 sequences are MDHEN and SYDVKM. Trimming stripped 6 bases from V and 2 bases from J, with 13 bases between. Here the CDR3 reads CASSPTGRNYGYTF. The CDR3 DNA reads TGTGCCAGCAGCCCGACAGGTCGGAACTATGGCTACACCTTC.